One and the same sample provided the 27 T cell receptor beta chains below, sequenced in a study of a mutant IDH1 vaccine in newly diagnosed glioma. These receptors lack a known antigen. Noted time point: week 35, safety follow-up. Topical imiquimod accompanied each vaccine dose, which consisted of 300 ug of mutant IDH1 20-mer peptide. The table came from immunoSEQ multiplex PCR; TCRdb's copy has only in-frame clones and leaves some out. The table shows roughly 64,000 clones, with about 73% occurring only once. The starting material was PBMCs, obtained from a glioma patient whose treatment included an IDH1 peptide vaccine. These receptors all stem from a man in his fifties or sixties with glioma.

The chain joins TRBV13 to TRBJ1-2, with D unclear. Germline values: CDR1 PRHDT, CDR2 FYEKMQ (reference sequence). Trimming cost V 5 bases and J 6 bases, with 22 bases left between them. CDR3 length: 16 amino acids. CDR3 sequence: CASSHSERARVNGYTF. The CDR3 bases are TGTGCCAGCAGCCATTCGGAGAGGGCGCGGGTGAATGGCTACACCTTC.

This chain links TRBV19 with TRBJ1-1, with 7 bases identical to TRBD1. With V trimmed by 7 bases and J by 10 bases, 21 bases remained unmatched. Per the germline V gene, CDR1 is LNHDA and CDR2 is SQIVND (reference sequence). This CDR3 is built from 16 residues. CDR3 protein: CASTDPNTGDSGRAFF. CDR3 nucleotides: TGTGCCAGTACCGATCCCAATACCGGGGACAGCGGGAGAGCTTTCTTT.

The rearrangement links TRBV9 to TRBJ1-1, with D possibly matching TRBD1 (6 bases). V lost 0 bases and J lost 5, with 8 bases in between. Looked up from germline, CDR1 is SGDLS and CDR2 is YYNGEE. The CDR3 is 13 amino acids. CDR3 nucleotide sequence: TGTGCCAGCAGCGTAGGGACAGAGACTGAAGCTTTCTTT. It yields the protein CASSVGTETEAFF. Filled out from reference TRBV9 and TRBJ1-1, the complete variable domain reads DSGVTQTPKHLITATGQRVTLRCSPRSGDLSVYWYQQSLDQGLQFLIQYYNGEERAKGNILERFSAQQFPDLHSELNLSSLELGDSALYFCASSVGTETEAFFGQGTRLTVV.

Remarks on this clone: At one of its ends the junction is not consistent with the germline gene, which may arise from a read error. The chain carries TRBV7-9 and TRBJ2-4; D is perhaps TRBD2 (7 bases). The CDR3 has 18 residues. Germline loops: CDR1 SEHNR, CDR2 FQNEAQ (reference sequence). CDR3: CASTLAGVGGRPQNIQYF. The DNA of the CDR3 is TGTGCCAGCACCTTAGCAGGGGTGGGGGGGCGCCCCCAAAACATTCAGTACTTC.

V gene TRBV6-5 combines with J gene TRBJ2-2, with TRBD1 matching over 8 bases. Germline trimming cut 5 bases from V and 4 bases from J; bases unmatched to any gene: 3. Per the germline V gene, CDR1 is MNHEY and CDR2 is SVGAGI. This CDR3 is built from 14 residues. The CDR3 spells CASSTGGGTGELFF. The CDR3 DNA follows: TGTGCCAGCAGTACAGGGGGAGGCACCGGGGAGCTGTTTTTT.

The gene calls are TRBV7-8 and TRBJ2-1; TRBD2 matches at 7 bases. This CDR3 region has 17 residues. Germline-derived CDR1 and CDR2 are SGHVS and FQNEAQ. V lost 4 bases to trimming and J lost 2 bases; unmatched junction nucleotides: 11. The CDR3, as DNA: TGTGCCAGCAGCTCCCCGGTGTCGGGACTACCCTACAATGAGCAGTTCTTC. Amino acid sequence: CASSSPVSGLPYNEQFF.

The J gene is TRBJ1-2, the V gene TRBV27, with a tentative D call TRBD1 (5 bases). V lost 3 bases and J 8 bases, leaving 13 bases between the germline ends. This CDR3 has 13 residues. CDR1 is MNHEY, CDR2 SMNVEV, per germline (reference sequence). The CDR3, as DNA: TGTGCCAGCAGTTTTTACGGGGCAGGGGGCTACACCTTC. Translation gives CASSFYGAGGYTF.

J is TRBJ2-1 and V is TRBV4-2, with D possibly matching TRBD1 (6 bases). The germline V and J ends were trimmed by 4 bases and 10 bases, with 11 bases remaining between them. The germline gives CDR1 LGHNA, CDR2 YNFKEQ. The CDR3 consists of 12 residues. CDR3: CASSPRQDEQFF. Written as DNA, the CDR3 is TGTGCCAGCAGCCCAAGACAGGACGAGCAGTTCTTC.

A few counts support this clone. This rearrangement joins TRBV5-6 to TRBJ1-2; no clear D. Germline assignment: CDR1 SGHDT and CDR2 YYEEEE. The CDR3 loop spans 12 amino acids. The V gene lost 4 bases and the J gene lost 4 bases, with 8 bases spanning the gap. Here the CDR3 DNA reads TGTGCCAGCAGCACCGAGCCCTATGGCTACACCTTC. Protein product: CASSTEPYGYTF.

The rearrangement links TRBV5-4 to TRBJ1-2, with D perhaps TRBD1 (5 bases). The germline V gene has CDR1 SGHNT and CDR2 YYREEE (reference sequence). The CDR3 runs to 16 residues. Trimming removed 5 bases from V and 3 bases from J, with 20 bases in between. CDR3 sequence reads: CASSQGLLHPDYGYTF. As DNA, the CDR3 is TGTGCCAGCAGTCAGGGACTCCTCCATCCCGACTATGGCTACACCTTC.

The rearrangement joins TRBV15 to TRBJ1-1, with D uncertain. CDR1 and CDR2 (germline): LNHNV, YYDKDF (reference sequence). The CDR3 is 11 residues long. Trimming cost V 3 bases and J 7 bases, with 6 bases left between them. The CDR3 DNA is TGTGCCACCAGCAGGGGGAATGAAGCTTTCTTT. Its protein product is CATSRGNEAFF.

This chain links TRBV2 with TRBJ2-7, with a possible D match to TRBD2 (5 bases). CDR1 and CDR2 from the germline V gene are SNHLY and FYNNEI. This CDR3 contains 11 residues. Trimming pared 3 bases from V and 11 bases from J, leaving 11 bases between. This chain's CDR3 is CASSDSGKEYF. The CDR3 nucleotides read TGTGCCAGCAGTGATTCGGGAAAAGAGTACTTC.

The chain employs TRBV5-6 and TRBJ2-1; 10 nucleotides align to TRBD2. The CDR3 has 17 residues. Germline V gene lookup returns CDR1 SGHDT and CDR2 YYEEEE. Losses at the gene ends were 0 bases for V and 4 bases for J; bases not matched to a gene: 7. The CDR3, as DNA: TGTGCCAGCAGCTTGGGCCTAGCGGGAGTGGGGTACAATGAGCAGTTCTTC. It codes for CASSLGLAGVGYNEQFF.

The chain has TRBV5-1 and TRBJ1-2; D is unresolved. The CDR3 sequence is 15 residues long. The V and J ends lost 0 bases and 6 bases respectively, with 15 bases between them. From germline, CDR1 is SGHRS and CDR2 YFSETQ. Here the CDR3 DNA reads TGCGCCAGCAGCTTGGGGCCGGACCCAGAGAATGGCTACACCTTC. Translating gives CASSLGPDPENGYTF.

This rearrangement joins TRBV27 to TRBJ1-2; 7 bases map to TRBD1. The CDR3 has 14 amino acids. The trim removed 2 bases at V and 4 bases at J, leaving 4 bases unmatched. The V gene's germline CDR1 is MNHEY and CDR2 SMNVEV (reference sequence). The CDR3 DNA is TGTGCCAGCAGTTTAACAGGGGAAGGCTATGGCTACACCTTC. It codes for CASSLTGEGYGYTF.

The rearrangement links TRBV4-2 to TRBJ1-1, with D perhaps matching TRBD1 (6 bases). The V gene lost 3 bases and the J gene lost 0 bases, with 17 bases spanning the gap. The CDR3 extends over 17 amino acids. The germline V gene has CDR1 LGHNA and CDR2 YNFKEQ. CDR3 coding DNA: TGTGCCAGCAGCCAGTTCCTGTCCGGGACACTGAACACTGAAGCTTTCTTT. Residues: CASSQFLSGTLNTEAFF.

V gene TRBV29-1 combines with J gene TRBJ2-5; weak D call: TRBD2 (6 bases). Germline CDR1 is SQVTM and CDR2 is ANQGSEA. V was trimmed by 3 bases and J by 5 bases, leaving 10 bases between them. The CDR3 is made up of 12 amino acids. The CDR3 loop reads CSVEEGSETQYF. CDR3 bases: TGCAGCGTTGAGGAGGGATCGGAGACCCAGTACTTC.

This clone was seen just once. The chain is built from TRBV19 and TRBJ2-7, with D perhaps assigned TRBD1 or TRBD2 (6 bases each). The CDR3 totals 15 residues. V was shortened by 3 bases and J by 6 bases, with 18 bases between the two germline ends. Germline V gene sequence: CDR1 LNHDA, CDR2 SQIVND (reference sequence). CDR3: CASSIFGGPKSEQYF. The CDR3 DNA is TGTGCCAGTAGTATTTTTGGGGGGCCAAAAAGCGAGCAGTACTTC.

The chain employs TRBV19 and TRBJ2-2, with unresolved D. Germline CDR1 reads LNHDA; CDR2 reads SQIVND (reference sequence). The CDR3 has 17 amino acids. V lost 5 bases to trimming and J lost 1 base, with 17 bases between them. The CDR3 bases are TGTGCCAGTAGTCCGAAGACAAACCCATGGAACACCGGGGAGCTGTTTTTT. Its translation: CASSPKTNPWNTGELFF.

V and J are TRBV5-1 and TRBJ2-7; the D gene could be TRBD1 or TRBD2 (5 bases each). Germline V gene lookup returns CDR1 SGHRS and CDR2 YFSETQ. The CDR3 sequence is 15 residues long. The V gene lost 4 bases and the J gene lost 7 bases, with 21 bases spanning the gap. The CDR3 sequence is CASSQGRGLSVEQYF. For the CDR3, the DNA is TGCGCCAGCAGCCAGGGACGCGGGTTGTCGGTTGAGCAGTACTTC.

This clone came up a few times. The genes are TRBV7-9 and TRBJ1-1; 7 bases line up with TRBD1. CDR3 length: 14 amino acids. Germline CDR1 and CDR2: SEHNR and FQNEAQ (reference sequence). With 7 bases clipped from V and 5 bases from J, the junction kept 10 bases outside the gene matches. The chain's CDR3 is CASTFTGVRTEAFF. Here the CDR3 DNA reads TGTGCCAGCACCTTTACAGGGGTTCGGACTGAAGCTTTCTTT.

V usage is TRBV5-1 and J usage is TRBJ2-5; D remains unclear. V was clipped by 3 bases and J by 0 bases, with 3 bases between them. The CDR3 totals 12 residues. CDR1 is SGHRS, CDR2 YFSETQ, per germline. In nucleotides, the CDR3 is TGCGCCAGCAGCTCCCACCAAGAGACCCAGTACTTC. As protein: CASSSHQETQYF. The variable domain in full, with the rest retrieved from reference TRBV5-1 and TRBJ2-5, is KAGVTQTPRYLIKTRGQQVTLSCSPISGHRSVSWYQQTPGQGLQFLFEYFSETQRNKGNFPGRFSGRQFSNSRSEMNVSTLELGDSALYLCASSSHQETQYFGPGTRLLVL.

The chain carries TRBV7-9 and TRBJ2-3; possibly TRBD1 for D (6 bases). This CDR3 has 14 amino acids. Germline V lookup: CDR1 SEHNR, CDR2 FQNEAQ (reference sequence). V shed 5 bases and J shed 4 bases, with 13 bases lying between them. The CDR3 is CASSADRWADTQYF. The CDR3 DNA sequence: TGTGCCAGCAGCGCAGACAGGTGGGCAGATACGCAGTATTTT.

This chain connects TRBV6-5 to TRBJ1-1, with D possibly matching TRBD1 (5 bases). The CDR3 spans 11 residues. V lost 6 bases, J lost 11 bases, and 13 bases lay in between. The germline V gene encodes CDR1 MNHEY and CDR2 SVGAGI. The CDR3 region has the DNA TGTGCCAGCAGCAACGAGGGGCCGGCTTTCTTT. Protein: CASSNEGPAFF.

The chain joins TRBV10-3 to TRBJ2-3, with D tentatively TRBD1 or TRBD2 (5 bases each). The CDR3 contains 16 residues. V dropped 2 bases and J dropped 1 base, with 13 bases sitting between them. Germline V CDR1 and CDR2: ENHRY, SYGVKD. For the CDR3, the DNA is TGTGCCATCAGTGAGCCGATCAGGGACCGCACAGATACGCAGTATTTT. Translated, it gives CAISEPIRDRTDTQYF.

The V and J genes are TRBV5-4 and TRBJ2-7; 7 bases agree with TRBD1. This CDR3 comprises 15 residues. Germline V gene data show CDR1 as SGHNT and CDR2 as YYREEE (reference sequence). Trimming cost V 2 bases and J 0 bases; bases outside gene matches: 5. CDR3 amino acids: CASSLGGAGSYEQYF. CDR3 DNA: TGTGCCAGCAGCTTAGGGGGCGCAGGCTCCTACGAGCAGTACTTC.

This rearrangement joins TRBV6-5 to TRBJ1-1; 7 bases are shared with TRBD1. Germline CDR1 MNHEY, CDR2 SVGAGI. CDR3 size: 13 residues. The J segment lost 3 bases and the V segment lost 2 bases, leaving 0 bases of the junction unmatched. This CDR3 reads CASSYDRDTEAFF. The CDR3 bases are TGTGCCAGCAGTTACGACAGGGACACTGAAGCTTTCTTT.